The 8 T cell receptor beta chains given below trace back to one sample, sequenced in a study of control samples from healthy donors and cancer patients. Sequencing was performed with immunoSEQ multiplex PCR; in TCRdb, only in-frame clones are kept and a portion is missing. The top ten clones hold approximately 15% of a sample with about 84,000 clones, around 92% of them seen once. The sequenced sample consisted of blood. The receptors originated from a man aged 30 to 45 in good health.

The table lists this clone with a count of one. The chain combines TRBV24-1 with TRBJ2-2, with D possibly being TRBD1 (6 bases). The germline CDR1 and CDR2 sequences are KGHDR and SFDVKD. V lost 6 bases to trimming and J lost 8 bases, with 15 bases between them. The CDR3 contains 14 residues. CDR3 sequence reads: CATSSGQSLGELFF. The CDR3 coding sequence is TGTGCCACCAGTAGCGGACAGTCATTAGGGGAGCTGTTTTTT.

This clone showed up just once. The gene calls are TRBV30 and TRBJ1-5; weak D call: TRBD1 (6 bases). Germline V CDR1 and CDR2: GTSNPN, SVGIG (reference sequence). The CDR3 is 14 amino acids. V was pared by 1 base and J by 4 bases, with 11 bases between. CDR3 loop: CAWSGTALNQPQHF. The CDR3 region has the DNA TGTGCCTGGAGTGGGACAGCCCTAAATCAGCCCCAGCATTTT.

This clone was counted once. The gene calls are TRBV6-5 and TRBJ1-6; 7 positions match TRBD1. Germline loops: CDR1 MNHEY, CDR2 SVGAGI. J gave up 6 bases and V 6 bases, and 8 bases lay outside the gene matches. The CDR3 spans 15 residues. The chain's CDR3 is CASRYGTAFNSPLHF. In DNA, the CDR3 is TGTGCCAGCAGATACGGGACAGCCTTTAATTCACCCCTCCACTTT.

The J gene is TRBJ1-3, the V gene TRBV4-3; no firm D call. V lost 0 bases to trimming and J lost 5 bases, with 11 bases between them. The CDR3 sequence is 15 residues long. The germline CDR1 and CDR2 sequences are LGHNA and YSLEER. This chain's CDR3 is CASSQDTGFRNTIYF. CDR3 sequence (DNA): TGCGCCAGCAGCCAAGATACGGGTTTTAGAAACACCATATATTTT.

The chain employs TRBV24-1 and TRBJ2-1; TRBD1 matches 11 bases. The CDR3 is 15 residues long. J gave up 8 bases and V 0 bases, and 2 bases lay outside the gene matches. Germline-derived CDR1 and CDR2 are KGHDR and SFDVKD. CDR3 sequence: CATSDLGQGAHEQFF. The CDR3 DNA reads TGTGCCACCAGTGATTTGGGACAGGGGGCCCATGAGCAGTTCTTC.

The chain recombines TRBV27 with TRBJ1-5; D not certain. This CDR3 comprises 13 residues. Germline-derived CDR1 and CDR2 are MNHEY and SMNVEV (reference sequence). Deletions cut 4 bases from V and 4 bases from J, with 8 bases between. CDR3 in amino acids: CASSYLLNQPQHF. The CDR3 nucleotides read TGTGCCAGCAGTTACCTTCTAAATCAGCCCCAGCATTTT.

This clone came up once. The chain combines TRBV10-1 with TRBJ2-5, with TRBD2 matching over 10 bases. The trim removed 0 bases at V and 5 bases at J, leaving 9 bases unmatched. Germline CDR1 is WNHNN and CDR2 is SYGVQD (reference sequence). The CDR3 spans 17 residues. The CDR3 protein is CASSESPAGGPRETQYF. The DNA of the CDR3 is TGCGCCAGCAGTGAGTCTCCAGCGGGAGGGCCTCGGGAGACCCAGTACTTC.

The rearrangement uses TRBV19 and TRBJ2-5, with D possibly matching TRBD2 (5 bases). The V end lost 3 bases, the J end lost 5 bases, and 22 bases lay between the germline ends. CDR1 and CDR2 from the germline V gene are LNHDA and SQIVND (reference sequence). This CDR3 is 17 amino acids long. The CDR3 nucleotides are TGTGCCAGTAGTATCTTTGGAACGGGAACCCCCTCGGAGACCCAGTACTTC. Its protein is CASSIFGTGTPSETQYF.